This TCR beta chain was sequenced during a study of circulating and synovial CD4+ cells in juvenile arthritis. Profiling relied on immunoSEQ multiplex PCR, and the TCRdb table lists in-frame clones only, not all of them. The sample consists of more than 30,000 clones, about 94% of them appearing once. Patients with active juvenile idiopathic arthritis donated these samples. Study-wide results and limits: Diversity here was lower than in bulk blood CD4 cells. These blood cells shared more CDR3 sequences with synovium than bulk blood. Measured synovium overlap likely understates the true shared repertoire.

As for this clone: Its antigen remains unknown.

CDR1 is MNHEY, CDR2 SVGAGI, per germline. This CDR3 has 13 amino acids. V shed 6 bases and J shed 0 bases, with 9 bases lying between them. This sequence was found in a human donor with juvenile idiopathic arthritis. Sequenced input: CD4+ T cells from blood. The chain carries TRBV6-5 and TRBJ2-7, with D tentatively TRBD2 (5 bases). The CDR3 nucleotides are TGTGCCAGCAGCCAAGGGAGCTCCTACGAGCAGTACTTC. It encodes CASSQGSSYEQYF.